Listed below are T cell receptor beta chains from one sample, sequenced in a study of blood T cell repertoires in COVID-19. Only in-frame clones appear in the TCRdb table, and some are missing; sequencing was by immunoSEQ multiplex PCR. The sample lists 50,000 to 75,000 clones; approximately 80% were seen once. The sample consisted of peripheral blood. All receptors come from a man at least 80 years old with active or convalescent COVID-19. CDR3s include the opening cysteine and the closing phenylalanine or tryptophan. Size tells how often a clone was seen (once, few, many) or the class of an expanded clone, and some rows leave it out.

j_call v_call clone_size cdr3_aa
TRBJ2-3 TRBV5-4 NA CASSSKLAGTTDTQYF
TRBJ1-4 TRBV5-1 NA CASSLRGTENEKLFF
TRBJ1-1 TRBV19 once CASSTRQLQNTEAFF
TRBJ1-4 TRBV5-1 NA CASRMGGPNEKLFF
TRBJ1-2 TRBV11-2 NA CASSLNTNYGYTF
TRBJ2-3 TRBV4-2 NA CAAQGVAGTTDTQYF
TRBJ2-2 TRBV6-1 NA CASSDWSGGFTGELFF
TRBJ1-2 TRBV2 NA CASIRDRGILNYGYTF
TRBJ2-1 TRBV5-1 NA CASTRLAGVAYNEQFF
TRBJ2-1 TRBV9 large CASSVTWRGYNEQFF
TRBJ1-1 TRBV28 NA CASRPMDREGKAFF
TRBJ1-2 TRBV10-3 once CAISESRDRNYGYTF
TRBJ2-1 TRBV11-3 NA CASSADRGWYNEQFF
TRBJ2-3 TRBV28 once CASSPAVGGTSTDTQYF
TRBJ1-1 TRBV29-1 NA CSVGSGGRNTEAFF
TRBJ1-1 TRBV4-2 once CASSQPGITEAFF
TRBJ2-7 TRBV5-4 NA CASSKNWAGGLGEQYF
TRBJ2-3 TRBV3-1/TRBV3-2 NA CASSQRGVPDTQYF
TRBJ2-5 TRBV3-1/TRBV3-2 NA CASSPGREFGETQYF
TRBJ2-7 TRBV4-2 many CASSQRAGFSYEQYF
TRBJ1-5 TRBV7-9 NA CASSFYSNQPQHF
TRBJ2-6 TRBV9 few CASSEPGGDFSGANVLTF
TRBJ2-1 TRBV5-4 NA CASTPPLGLIYNEQFF
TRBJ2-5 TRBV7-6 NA CASSPQGETQYF
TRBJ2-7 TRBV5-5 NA CASSWMDRVREQYF
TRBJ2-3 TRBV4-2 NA CASSPKRGTTDTQYF
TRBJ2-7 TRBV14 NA CASSQQPGGEQYF
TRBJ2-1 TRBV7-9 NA CASSFINEQFF